The rows below give T cell receptor beta chains drawn from one sample of a study of blood T cell repertoires in COVID-19. Libraries were prepared by immunoSEQ multiplex PCR; TCRdb keeps only in-frame clonotypes and omits some of them. Of some 110,000 clones in the sample, about 84% are singletons; the top ten hold 11% to 15%. What was sequenced was peripheral blood. These receptors came from a woman in her sixties or seventies with acute or convalescent COVID-19. The CDR3 runs from the conserved cysteine through the conserved F or W. Fields, in order: D gene, V gene, J gene, clone size, CDR3 protein, CDR3 DNA. The D gene is left open where the match is weak. Clone size is stated in some rows and not others, as once, few, many or a class when expanded.

d_call: -
v_call: TRBV30
j_call: TRBJ2-1
clone_size: -
cdr3_aa: CAWTHQGTRNNEQFF
cdr3_nt: TGTGCCTGGACCCACCAGGGAACGAGGAACAATGAGCAGTTCTTC

d_call: TRBD1
v_call: TRBV9
j_call: TRBJ1-2
clone_size: -
cdr3_aa: CASSQGTAVYGYTF
cdr3_nt: TGTGCCAGCAGCCAGGGGACAGCCGTCTATGGCTACACCTTC

d_call: -
v_call: TRBV5-4
j_call: TRBJ1-3
clone_size: -
cdr3_aa: CASSLGPDFTSGNTIYF
cdr3_nt: TGTGCCAGCAGCTTGGGTCCGGACTTCACCTCTGGAAACACCATATATTTT

d_call: TRBD2
v_call: TRBV12-3/TRBV12-4
j_call: TRBJ2-5
clone_size: -
cdr3_aa: CASRLAPQETQYF
cdr3_nt: TGTGCCAGCAGACTAGCGCCCCAAGAGACCCAGTACTTC

d_call: -
v_call: TRBV10-3
j_call: TRBJ1-5
clone_size: -
cdr3_aa: CAISEVFSGNQPQHF
cdr3_nt: TGTGCCATCAGTGAAGTCTTCAGTGGCAATCAGCCCCAGCATTTT

d_call: -
v_call: TRBV18
j_call: TRBJ1-2
clone_size: once
cdr3_aa: CASSPTDPALPPGSTF
cdr3_nt: TGTGCCAGCTCACCAACGGATCCGGCGCTCCCGCCAGGTTCCACCTTC

d_call: TRBD2
v_call: TRBV5-1
j_call: TRBJ2-7
clone_size: -
cdr3_aa: CASSLISGRAGDEQYF
cdr3_nt: TGCGCCAGCAGCTTGATTAGCGGGAGGGCCGGAGATGAGCAGTACTTC

d_call: -
v_call: TRBV2
j_call: TRBJ2-5
clone_size: -
cdr3_aa: CASSERPGGETQYF
cdr3_nt: TGTGCCAGCAGTGAACGCCCCGGAGGGGAGACCCAGTACTTC

d_call: TRBD1
v_call: TRBV23-1
j_call: TRBJ2-1
clone_size: -
cdr3_aa: CASRTGQGKVPLGPYNEQFF
cdr3_nt: TGCGCCAGCAGAACGGGACAGGGAAAGGTCCCCTTAGGCCCCTACAATGAGCAGTTCTTC

d_call: TRBD2
v_call: TRBV6-1
j_call: TRBJ2-1
clone_size: -
cdr3_aa: CASSEVPTSDEQFF
cdr3_nt: TGTGCCAGCAGTGAAGTCCCGACTAGCGATGAGCAGTTCTTC

d_call: -
v_call: TRBV7-8
j_call: TRBJ1-6
clone_size: -
cdr3_aa: CASSFRQQVYDNSPLHF
cdr3_nt: TGTGCCAGCAGCTTCCGCCAACAGGTGTACGATAATTCACCCCTCCACTTT

d_call: TRBD1
v_call: TRBV27
j_call: TRBJ2-1
clone_size: -
cdr3_aa: CASSSIDRDRRNNEQFF
cdr3_nt: TGTGCCAGCAGTTCAATAGACAGGGACAGGCGTAACAATGAGCAGTTCTTC

d_call: -
v_call: TRBV29-1
j_call: TRBJ2-3
clone_size: -
cdr3_aa: CSVRATGKGGTDTQYF
cdr3_nt: TGCAGCGTCCGGGCAACCGGGAAGGGGGGCACAGATACGCAGTATTTT

d_call: -
v_call: TRBV5-6
j_call: TRBJ2-2
clone_size: -
cdr3_aa: CASSPRSGASGELFF
cdr3_nt: TGTGCCAGCAGCCCCCGGTCAGGGGCCAGCGGGGAGCTGTTTTTT

d_call: -
v_call: TRBV12-5
j_call: TRBJ1-5
clone_size: few
cdr3_aa: CASGLKEGNQPQHF
cdr3_nt: TGTGCTAGTGGCCTCAAGGAGGGCAATCAGCCCCAGCATTTT

d_call: TRBD1
v_call: TRBV7-8
j_call: TRBJ1-6
clone_size: -
cdr3_aa: CASSLRWGQRTSYNSPLHF
cdr3_nt: TGTGCCAGCAGCTTAAGATGGGGACAGAGGACCTCCTATAATTCACCCCTCCACTTT

d_call: -
v_call: TRBV9
j_call: TRBJ1-2
clone_size: -
cdr3_aa: CASSVARGSNYGYTF
cdr3_nt: TGTGCCAGCAGCGTAGCGCGGGGTTCTAACTATGGCTACACCTTC

d_call: -
v_call: TRBV9
j_call: TRBJ2-2
clone_size: -
cdr3_aa: CASSVAGAEWDGELFF
cdr3_nt: TGTGCCAGCAGCGTAGCTGGGGCCGAGTGGGACGGGGAGCTGTTTTTT

d_call: -
v_call: TRBV7-2
j_call: TRBJ1-5
clone_size: -
cdr3_aa: CASSLARDQPQHF
cdr3_nt: TGTGCCAGCAGCTTAGCTAGAGATCAGCCCCAGCATTTT

d_call: TRBD1
v_call: TRBV5-1
j_call: TRBJ2-7
clone_size: -
cdr3_aa: CASSLVGTDSGEQYF
cdr3_nt: TGCGCCAGCAGCTTGGTGGGGACAGACTCGGGGGAGCAGTACTTC

d_call: -
v_call: TRBV7-2
j_call: TRBJ2-7
clone_size: -
cdr3_aa: CASSGGGFIRYEQYF
cdr3_nt: TGTGCCAGCAGCGGGGGGGGCTTTATTCGGTACGAGCAGTACTTC

d_call: TRBD1
v_call: TRBV7-3
j_call: TRBJ1-4
clone_size: -
cdr3_aa: CASSLTARTGGEEKLFF
cdr3_nt: TGTGCCAGCAGCTTAACGGCCCGGACAGGGGGTGAAGAAAAACTGTTTTTT